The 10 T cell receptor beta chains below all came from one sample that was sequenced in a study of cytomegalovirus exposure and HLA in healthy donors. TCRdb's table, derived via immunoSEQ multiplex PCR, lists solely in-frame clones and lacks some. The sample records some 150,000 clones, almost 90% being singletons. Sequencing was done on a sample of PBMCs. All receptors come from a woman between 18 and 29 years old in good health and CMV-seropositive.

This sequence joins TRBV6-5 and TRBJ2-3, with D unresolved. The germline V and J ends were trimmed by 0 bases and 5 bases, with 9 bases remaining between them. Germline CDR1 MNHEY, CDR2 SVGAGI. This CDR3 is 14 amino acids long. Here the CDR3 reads CASSYSVIGDTQYF. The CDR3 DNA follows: TGTGCCAGCAGTTACTCGGTCATCGGAGATACGCAGTATTTT.

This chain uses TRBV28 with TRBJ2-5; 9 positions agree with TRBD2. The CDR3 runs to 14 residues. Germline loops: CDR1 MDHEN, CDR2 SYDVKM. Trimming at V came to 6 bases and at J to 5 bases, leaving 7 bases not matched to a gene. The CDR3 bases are TGTGCCAGCAGGACCCCTGGACTAGCGGAGACCCAGTACTTC. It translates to CASRTPGLAETQYF. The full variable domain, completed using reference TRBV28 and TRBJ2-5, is DVKVTQSSRYLVKRTGEKVFLECVQDMDHENMFWYRQDPGLGLRLIYFSYDVKMKEKGDIPEGYSVSREKKERFSLILESASTNQTSMYLCASRTPGLAETQYFGPGTRLLVL.

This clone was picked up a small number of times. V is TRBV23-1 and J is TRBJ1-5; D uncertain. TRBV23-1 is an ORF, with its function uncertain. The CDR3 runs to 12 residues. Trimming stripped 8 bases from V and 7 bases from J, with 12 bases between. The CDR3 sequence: CASRGLQQPQHF. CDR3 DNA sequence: TGCGCCAGCCGAGGCTTACAACAGCCCCAGCATTTT.

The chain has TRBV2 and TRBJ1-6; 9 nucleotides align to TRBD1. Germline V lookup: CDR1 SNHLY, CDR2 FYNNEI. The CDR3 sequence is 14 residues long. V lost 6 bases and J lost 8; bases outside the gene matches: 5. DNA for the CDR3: TGTGCCAGCAGCCGGACAGGGGTCGATTCACCCCTCCACTTT. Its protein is CASSRTGVDSPLHF.

CDR3 sequence: CASSLLGQGASSYEQYF. The CDR3 DNA sequence: TGTGCCAGCAGCTTGCTAGGACAGGGGGCTAGCTCCTACGAGCAGTACTTC. The rearrangement links TRBV13 to TRBJ2-7; 11 bases align to TRBD1. Germline loops: CDR1 PRHDT, CDR2 FYEKMQ (reference sequence). V lost 3 bases, J lost 0 bases, and 7 bases stayed unmatched. There are 17 residues in the CDR3.

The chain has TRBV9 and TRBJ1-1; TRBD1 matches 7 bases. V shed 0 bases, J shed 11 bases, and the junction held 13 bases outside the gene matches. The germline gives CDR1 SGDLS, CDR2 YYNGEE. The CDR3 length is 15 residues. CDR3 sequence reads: CASSVGVGGTGEAFF. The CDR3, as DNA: TGTGCCAGCAGCGTAGGTGTAGGGGGCACTGGTGAGGCTTTCTTT.

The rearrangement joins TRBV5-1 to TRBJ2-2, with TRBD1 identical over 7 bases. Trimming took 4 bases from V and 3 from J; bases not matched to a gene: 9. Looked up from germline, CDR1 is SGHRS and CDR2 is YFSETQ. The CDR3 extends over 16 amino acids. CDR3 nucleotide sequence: TGCGCCAGCAGCGATGGGGACAGAACATACACCGGGGAGCTGTTTTTT. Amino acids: CASSDGDRTYTGELFF.

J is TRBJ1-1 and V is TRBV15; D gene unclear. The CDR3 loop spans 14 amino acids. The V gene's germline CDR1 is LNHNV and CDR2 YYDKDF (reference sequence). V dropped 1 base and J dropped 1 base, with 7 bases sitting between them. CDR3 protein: CATSRGAANTEAFF. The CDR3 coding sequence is TGTGCCACCAGCAGAGGGGCCGCGAACACTGAAGCTTTCTTT.

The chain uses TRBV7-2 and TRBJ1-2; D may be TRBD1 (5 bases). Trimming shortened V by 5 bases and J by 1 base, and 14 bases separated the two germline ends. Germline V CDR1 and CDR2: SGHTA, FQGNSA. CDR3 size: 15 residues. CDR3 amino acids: CASSPPGTVNYGYTF. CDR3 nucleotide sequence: TGTGCCAGCAGCCCCCCCGGGACTGTTAACTATGGCTACACCTTC.

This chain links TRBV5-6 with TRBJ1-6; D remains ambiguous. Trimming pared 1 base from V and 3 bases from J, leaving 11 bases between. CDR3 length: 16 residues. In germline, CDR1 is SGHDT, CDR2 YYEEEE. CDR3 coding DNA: TGTGCCAGCAGCTTGTCAGCGGAATACTATAATTCACCCCTCCACTTT. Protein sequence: CASSLSAEYYNSPLHF. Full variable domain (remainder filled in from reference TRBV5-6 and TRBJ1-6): DAGVTQSPTHLIKTRGQQVTLRCSPKSGHDTVSWYQQALGQGPQFIFQYYEEEERQRGNFPDRFSGHQFPNYSSELNVNALLLGDSALYLCASSLSAEYYNSPLHFGNGTRLTVT.